Following are 25 T cell receptor beta chains from one sample sequenced in a study of blood T cell repertoires in COVID-19. The data were produced by immunoSEQ multiplex PCR, yet TCRdb's version contains in-frame clones alone and is incomplete. Of a few hundred thousand clones listed, 92% are singletons. Source material: PBMCs or T cells enriched from blood (not recorded which). These receptors were collected from a woman aged 25 to 39 who had recovered from COVID-19.

J is TRBJ2-7 and V is TRBV27; 15 bases line up with TRBD2. The CDR3 is made up of 17 amino acids. Looked up from germline, CDR1 is MNHEY and CDR2 is SMNVEV (reference sequence). The junction had 8 bases not matched to a gene; V was cut back by 5 bases and J by 3 bases. CDR3 sequence (DNA): TGTGCCAGCAGTCCCATCCCGGGACTAGCGGGGGGCTACGAGCAGTACTTC. Its protein is CASSPIPGLAGGYEQYF.

The chain combines TRBV4-3 with TRBJ1-1; the D is unclear. There are 14 residues in the CDR3. Trimming took off 0 bases at V and 5 bases at J, with 10 bases between the two ends. CDR1 is LGHNA and CDR2 is YSLEER in the germline V gene. CDR3 DNA sequence: TGCGCCAGCAGCCAAGATTCAGGAGGAACTGAAGCTTTCTTT. Amino acid sequence: CASSQDSGGTEAFF.

The V gene is TRBV2, the J gene TRBJ1-6, with TRBD1 matching 12 bases. In germline, CDR1 is SNHLY, CDR2 FYNNEI. The CDR3 covers 18 residues. The V segment lost 4 bases and the J segment 10 bases; nucleotides outside the gene matches: 14. CDR3 sequence reads: CASSARGQGTGGGSPLHF. In nucleotides, the CDR3 is TGTGCCAGCAGTGCGCGGGGACAGGGGACAGGGGGCGGGTCACCCCTCCACTTT.

The rearrangement links TRBV11-2 to TRBJ2-7; D remains ambiguous. This CDR3 has 13 residues. Germline V CDR1 and CDR2: SGHAT, FQNNGV. Trimming stripped 5 bases from V and 1 base from J, with 9 bases between. The CDR3 here is CASSPPRSYEQYF. In DNA, the CDR3 is TGTGCCAGCAGCCCCCCGAGGTCCTACGAGCAGTACTTC.

On this clone: This same CDR3 is encoded by further DNA sequences in the sample. The chain is built from TRBV5-1 and TRBJ2-5; possible D gene TRBD1, 6 bases. With 4 bases removed from V and 2 bases from J, the gap between germline ends came to 9 bases. CDR1 and CDR2 from the germline V gene are SGHRS and YFSETQ. The CDR3 contains 13 residues. The DNA for the CDR3 is TGCGCCAGCAGCCCTGACAGGCAAGAGACCCAGTACTTC. This codes for CASSPDRQETQYF.

V and J are TRBV6-2 or TRBV6-3 and TRBJ1-2, with TRBD1 matching 7 bases. This CDR3 spans 16 amino acids. Germline CDR1 reads MNHEY; CDR2 reads SVGEGT. Unmatched junction bases numbered 8, after V lost 4 bases and J lost 0 bases. The CDR3 DNA reads TGTGCCAGCAGTTCCCGGGACAGATCAGCTAACTATGGCTACACCTTC. Protein product: CASSSRDRSANYGYTF.

The V and J genes are TRBV7-8 and TRBJ1-5; no clear D. V lost 2 bases to trimming and J lost 11 bases, with 16 bases between them. Germline V gene data show CDR1 as SGHVS and CDR2 as FQNEAQ. The length of the CDR3 is 14 residues. The CDR3 DNA follows: TGTGCCAGCAGCTTAAACGTCGACGGCAGGACCCAGCATTTT. Amino acid sequence: CASSLNVDGRTQHF.

This chain joins TRBV15 and TRBJ1-5; D not certain. Germline lookup yields CDR1 LNHNV and CDR2 YYDKDF (reference sequence). The V end lost 5 bases, the J end lost 6 bases, and 11 bases lay between the germline ends. CDR3 length equals 13 residues. This chain's CDR3 is CATSGGSGQPQHF. The CDR3 DNA is TGTGCCACCAGCGGCGGTTCGGGTCAGCCCCAGCATTTT.

V is TRBV6-2 or TRBV6-3 and J is TRBJ1-4; no definite D call. Germline CDR1 reads MNHEY; CDR2 reads SVGEGT. The length of the CDR3 is 14 residues. Trimming removed 2 bases from V and 8 bases from J, with 12 bases in between. The CDR3 protein is CASSYRPTGEKLFF. As DNA, the CDR3 is TGTGCCAGCAGTTACCGACCCACCGGGGAAAAACTGTTTTTT.

The chain recombines TRBV28 with TRBJ2-1, with 8 bases identical to TRBD1. V was clipped by 2 bases and J by 7 bases; unmatched bases: 4. The CDR3 is 14 amino acids. CDR1 is MDHEN and CDR2 is SYDVKM in the germline V gene. The CDR3 DNA is TGTGCCAGCAGTTTAATCACAGGGGGGAATGAGCAGTTCTTC. It encodes CASSLITGGNEQFF.

V and J are TRBV29-1 and TRBJ1-2; TRBD1 is a possible D gene (5 bases). Deletions cut 5 bases from V and 6 bases from J, with 16 bases between. This CDR3 comprises 13 residues. Germline CDR1 is SQVTM and CDR2 is ANQGSEA. CDR3 loop: CSVQGSRADGYTF. The DNA of the CDR3 is TGCAGCGTTCAAGGAAGCAGGGCGGATGGCTACACCTTC.

The rearrangement joins TRBV3-1 (or the pseudogene TRBV3-2) to TRBJ2-1, with TRBD2 matching 12 bases. This CDR3 has 16 amino acids. CDR1 and CDR2 from the germline V gene are LGHDT and YNNKEL (reference sequence). The V gene end was trimmed by 1 base and the J gene end by 7 bases; junction bases not matched to a gene: 5. The CDR3 here is CASSQASGGARNEQFF. CDR3 nucleotides: TGTGCCAGCAGCCAAGCTAGCGGGGGGGCTCGGAATGAGCAGTTCTTC.

This rearrangement joins TRBV29-1 to TRBJ1-2, with D possibly being TRBD1 (6 bases). This CDR3 spans 12 amino acids. Per germline, CDR1 SQVTM and CDR2 ANQGSEA. V lost 6 bases and J 8 bases, leaving 16 bases between the germline ends. The CDR3 sequence: CSVYAGASGYTF. As DNA, the CDR3 is TGCAGCGTATATGCAGGGGCAAGCGGCTACACCTTC.

The rearrangement joins TRBV9 to TRBJ2-3; a possible D gene is TRBD1 (5 bases). The V gene lost 1 base and the J gene lost 1 base, with 16 bases spanning the gap. CDR1 SGDLS and CDR2 YYNGEE come from the germline V gene. CDR3 length equals 17 residues. CDR3 coding DNA: TGTGCCAGCAGCGTACAATCCTCGACCAGGGGCACAGATACGCAGTATTTT. Amino acids: CASSVQSSTRGTDTQYF.

The chain joins TRBV27 to TRBJ1-2; D may be TRBD1 (6 bases). Trimming cost V 2 bases and J 6 bases, with 13 bases left between them. CDR1 and CDR2 (germline): MNHEY, SMNVEV (reference sequence). The CDR3 extends over 14 amino acids. CDR3 nucleotide sequence: TGTGCCAGCAGTTTAGGTAGGGGGTCCCATGGCTACACCTTC. Protein sequence: CASSLGRGSHGYTF.

The chain recombines TRBV28 with TRBJ1-2; 10 bases are a match to TRBD1. The CDR3 is 14 amino acids. The ends lost 5 bases at V and 8 bases at J; junction bases unmatched: 8. CDR1 and CDR2 (germline): MDHEN, SYDVKM. The CDR3 DNA is TGTGCCAGCAGTACCGGGACAGGGGCTCGAGGCTACACCTTC. As protein: CASSTGTGARGYTF.

The rearrangement links TRBV7-2 to TRBJ1-2; 7 positions agree with TRBD1. After removal of 0 bases from V and 4 bases from J, the junction contained 5 bases not matched to a gene. CDR3 size: 15 residues. Looked up from germline, CDR1 is SGHTA and CDR2 is FQGNSA. This CDR3 reads CASSLAGGSGYGYTF. The DNA for the CDR3 is TGTGCCAGCAGCTTAGCAGGGGGCTCGGGCTATGGCTACACCTTC.

The chain carries TRBV10-3 and TRBJ2-7; D may be TRBD1 (5 bases). The germline V gene encodes CDR1 ENHRY and CDR2 SYGVKD. Trimming removed 4 bases at V and 2 bases at J, with 15 bases between. The CDR3 is 15 residues long. The DNA of the CDR3 is TGTGCCATCAGTGGTCCCGACAGAAATACCTACGAGCAGTACTTC. It encodes CAISGPDRNTYEQYF.

This clone has just a few counts. This rearrangement joins TRBV11-2 to TRBJ1-4, with TRBD1 identical over 7 bases. The CDR3 loop spans 15 amino acids. Germline trimming cut 5 bases from V and 5 bases from J; bases unmatched to any gene: 8. The germline V gene has CDR1 SGHAT and CDR2 FQNNGV. The CDR3 nucleotides are TGTGCCAGCAGCATAAGACAGGGATCAAATGAAAAACTGTTTTTT. Translating gives CASSIRQGSNEKLFF.

This clone was seen a handful of times. The rearrangement links TRBV28 to TRBJ2-7, with 10 bases fitting TRBD2. After removal of 1 base from V and 3 bases from J, the junction contained 6 bases not matched to a gene. The V gene's germline CDR1 is MDHEN and CDR2 SYDVKM. CDR3 length: 16 residues. The CDR3 region has the DNA TGTGCCAGCAGTTTATCGGGTAGCGGGAGGTTCTACGAGCAGTACTTC. This translates into CASSLSGSGRFYEQYF.

This clone was observed a handful of times. The chain links TRBV27 to TRBJ1-5; 7 bases fit TRBD1. The J segment lost 6 bases and the V segment lost 3 bases, leaving 11 bases of the junction unmatched. The CDR3 has 16 amino acids. Germline-derived CDR1 and CDR2 are MNHEY and SMNVEV (reference sequence). The CDR3 here is CASSFAQGRRSQPQHF. For the CDR3, the DNA is TGTGCCAGCAGTTTTGCACAGGGGCGGAGGAGTCAGCCCCAGCATTTT.

V usage is TRBV7-3 and J usage is TRBJ2-1; 13 bases fit TRBD2. This CDR3 is 14 amino acids long. V gave up 5 bases and J gave up 8 bases; unmatched junction bases: 3. The germline V gene encodes CDR1 SGHTA and CDR2 FQGTGA. CDR3 bases: TGTGCCAGCAGCCGGACTAGCGGGAGCTATGAGCAGTTCTTC. Protein sequence: CASSRTSGSYEQFF.

This clone was counted a single time. V usage is TRBV6-5 and J usage is TRBJ2-1, with TRBD2 matching 9 bases. Germline lookup yields CDR1 MNHEY and CDR2 SVGAGI. V dropped 6 bases and J dropped 4; count of bases not matched to a gene: 7. This CDR3 region has 15 residues. The CDR3 sequence: CASSLLAGAYNEQFF. CDR3 DNA: TGTGCCAGCAGCTTACTAGCGGGCGCATACAATGAGCAGTTCTTC.

The V call is TRBV27, the J call TRBJ2-7; unclear D gene. The CDR3 covers 12 residues. Germline-derived CDR1 and CDR2 are MNHEY and SMNVEV (reference sequence). V dropped 7 bases and J dropped 6 bases, with 13 bases sitting between them. CDR3 sequence: CASTPLSAEQYF. CDR3 nucleotide sequence: TGTGCCAGCACCCCCCTAAGCGCCGAGCAGTACTTC.

The rearrangement joins TRBV4-3 to TRBJ2-1; the match to TRBD2 covers 10 bases. V was pared by 4 bases and J by 8 bases, with 11 bases of the junction left unmatched. Germline CDR1 is LGHNA and CDR2 is YSLEER. The CDR3 has 16 amino acids. DNA for the CDR3: TGCGCCAGCAGCCTCAATAGCGGGAGGAAAATGGATGAGCAGTTCTTC. It specifies CASSLNSGRKMDEQFF.